This entry lists 19 T cell receptor beta chains sequenced from one sample in a study of cytomegalovirus exposure and HLA in healthy donors. The primer mix had 60 Vbeta and 13 Jbeta primers. The method was immunoSEQ multiplex PCR; TCRdb's version includes in-frame clones alone and lacks a portion of them. The sample carries about 130,000 clones, 77% recorded once. The sequencing input was PBMCs. The receptors shown here come from a male donor in good health and CMV-seronegative.

The rearrangement joins TRBV5-4 to TRBJ2-1; 9 bases align to TRBD2. Germline lookup yields CDR1 SGHNT and CDR2 YYREEE (reference sequence). The CDR3 is 17 amino acids. The ends lost 5 bases at V and 0 bases at J; junction bases unmatched: 9. The CDR3 nucleotides are TGTGCCAGCAGACTAATGGGTAGCGGGAGCTCCTACAATGAGCAGTTCTTC. Translated, it gives CASRLMGSGSSYNEQFF.

The rearrangement uses TRBV28 and TRBJ1-2; 7 positions match TRBD1. V was pared by 10 bases and J by 7 bases, with 21 bases of the junction left unmatched. Germline CDR1 and CDR2: MDHEN and SYDVKM. The CDR3 covers 16 residues. CDR3 bases: TGTGCCACCACAGTCTCACTAGGCACAGGGGTTGGTGGCTACACCTTC. Translating gives CATTVSLGTGVGGYTF.

The V call is TRBV6-5, the J call TRBJ1-2, with TRBD1 as a possible D gene (6 bases). Trimming took off 2 bases at V and 2 bases at J, with 9 bases between the two ends. The CDR3 covers 14 residues. The germline V gene has CDR1 MNHEY and CDR2 SVGAGI. The CDR3 loop is CASSYRGQNYGYTF. CDR3 bases: TGTGCCAGCAGTTACCGCGGACAGAACTATGGCTACACCTTC.

V usage is TRBV9 and J usage is TRBJ1-1; D gene uncertain. There are 15 residues in the CDR3. V lost 0 bases and J lost 0, with 9 bases in between. Germline V gives CDR1 SGDLS, CDR2 YYNGEE. CDR3 DNA: TGTGCCAGCAGCGTAGGGCCCGTAATGAACACTGAAGCTTTCTTT. It yields the protein CASSVGPVMNTEAFF. The full variable domain, completed using reference TRBV9 and TRBJ1-1, is DSGVTQTPKHLITATGQRVTLRCSPRSGDLSVYWYQQSLDQGLQFLIQYYNGEERAKGNILERFSAQQFPDLHSELNLSSLELGDSALYFCASSVGPVMNTEAFFGQGTRLTVV.

The rearrangement joins TRBV10-3 to TRBJ1-1; TRBD1 matches at 8 bases. J lost 5 bases, V lost 6 bases, and 8 bases had no gene match. Germline lookup yields CDR1 ENHRY and CDR2 SYGVKD. This CDR3 region has 14 residues. CDR3 nucleotides: TGTGCCATCAGGGAGACAGGGGCGGGAACTGAAGCTTTCTTT. Translation gives CAIRETGAGTEAFF.

This chain uses TRBV5-1 with TRBJ2-5; the D is unclear. This CDR3 contains 15 residues. CDR1 and CDR2 from the germline V gene are SGHRS and YFSETQ. Trimming left V 0 bases short and J 1 base short, with 10 bases between. The DNA of the CDR3 is TGCGCCAGCAGCTTGGTGCTCAGATCCCAAGAGACCCAGTACTTC. This codes for CASSLVLRSQETQYF.

This clone turned up a few times. The chain joins TRBV7-3 to TRBJ2-1; 10 bases align to TRBD2. The CDR3 is 16 residues long. Germline assignment: CDR1 SGHTA and CDR2 FQGTGA. Germline trimming cut 5 bases from V and 4 bases from J; bases unmatched to any gene: 8. The CDR3 DNA is TGTGCCAGCAGCCTCCCTCTAGCGGGGGAGTACAATGAGCAGTTCTTC. Translation gives CASSLPLAGEYNEQFF.

The V call is TRBV7-9, the J call TRBJ1-2; 7 nucleotides align to TRBD1. CDR3 length equals 16 residues. The J segment lost 4 bases and the V segment lost 2 bases, leaving 10 bases of the junction unmatched. The germline CDR1 and CDR2 sequences are SEHNR and FQNEAQ (reference sequence). Here the CDR3 reads CASSLSTGHSSYGYTF. In DNA form, the CDR3 reads TGTGCCAGCAGCTTATCGACAGGGCATAGCTCCTATGGCTACACCTTC.

This rearrangement joins TRBV6-1 to TRBJ1-2; 9 bases align to TRBD1. This CDR3 comprises 14 residues. In germline, CDR1 is MNHNS, CDR2 SASEGT. V lost 4 bases, J lost 7 bases, and 7 bases stayed unmatched. This CDR3 is CASSVPTGGRGYTF. DNA for the CDR3: TGTGCCAGCAGTGTTCCCACAGGGGGCCGTGGCTACACCTTC.

V gene TRBV13 combines with J gene TRBJ1-2; possibly TRBD1 for D (6 bases). The V end was cut by 5 bases, the J end by 4 bases, with 17 bases between. The CDR3 covers 15 residues. Germline CDR1 reads PRHDT; CDR2 reads FYEKMQ (reference sequence). CDR3 in amino acids: CASSKGQNPLYGYTF. DNA of the CDR3: TGTGCCAGCAGCAAAGGACAGAATCCCCTCTATGGCTACACCTTC.

This rearrangement joins TRBV7-9 to TRBJ1-2; 7 bases match TRBD1. The germline CDR1 and CDR2 sequences are SEHNR and FQNEAQ (reference sequence). Trimming at V came to 5 bases and at J to 8 bases, leaving 8 bases not matched to a gene. CDR3 size: 13 residues. The CDR3 nucleotides are TGTGCCAGCAGCCCACCAGGGGGTGAGGGCTACACCTTC. Translated: CASSPPGGEGYTF.

This clone was recorded a few times. The V and J genes are TRBV7-9 and TRBJ1-2, with D possibly matching TRBD1 (5 bases). The germline CDR1 and CDR2 sequences are SEHNR and FQNEAQ (reference sequence). Trimming removed 5 bases at V and 4 bases at J, with 14 bases between. This CDR3 spans 14 amino acids. The CDR3 protein is CASSLRDRPYGYTF. The CDR3 DNA reads as TGTGCCAGCAGCCTACGAGACAGACCCTATGGCTACACCTTC.

The rearrangement uses TRBV5-4 and TRBJ2-1; 7 nucleotides agree with TRBD2. The V and J ends lost 4 bases and 5 bases, in that order; junction bases with no gene match: 12. This CDR3 contains 16 residues. Germline V gene data show CDR1 as SGHNT and CDR2 as YYREEE (reference sequence). For the CDR3, the DNA is TGTGCCAGCAGCACTCCCCTTGGAGCGGGAAACAATGAGCAGTTCTTC. The encoded protein is CASSTPLGAGNNEQFF.

V is TRBV5-1 and J is TRBJ2-1; possibly TRBD1 for D (5 bases). Germline CDR1 and CDR2: SGHRS and YFSETQ. The germline V and J ends were trimmed by 0 bases and 8 bases, with 6 bases remaining between them. The CDR3 sequence is 12 residues long. For the CDR3, the DNA is TGCGCCAGCAGCTTGGCAGGGTATGAGCAGTTCTTC. It specifies CASSLAGYEQFF.

V usage is TRBV27 and J usage is TRBJ2-7, with 7 bases matching TRBD1. The CDR3 totals 16 residues. CDR1 and CDR2 (germline): MNHEY, SMNVEV (reference sequence). After removal of 7 bases from V and 4 bases from J, the junction contained 16 bases not matched to a gene. CDR3 sequence (DNA): TGTGCCAGCACCAGAGTCGGACAGGTCCCCTCGTACGAGCAGTACTTC. Its protein is CASTRVGQVPSYEQYF.

V usage is TRBV5-6 and J usage is TRBJ2-5, with 10 bases matching TRBD1. The germline gives CDR1 SGHDT, CDR2 YYEEEE. V gave up 5 bases and J gave up 7 bases; unmatched junction bases: 11. The CDR3 sequence is 15 residues long. The CDR3 bases are TGTGCCAGCAGATCCAGGGGACAGGGGCTAGGGACCCAGTACTTC. It yields the protein CASRSRGQGLGTQYF.

The rearrangement uses TRBV7-3 and TRBJ2-3; TRBD2 matches 13 bases. V lost 1 base, J lost 1 base, and 8 bases stayed unmatched. The germline V gene has CDR1 SGHTA and CDR2 FQGTGA. CDR3 length: 19 amino acids. In DNA, the CDR3 is TGTGCCAGCAGCTTAAGGGCAACTAGCGGGGGGGCGGGCACAGATACGCAGTATTTT. Translation: CASSLRATSGGAGTDTQYF.

V usage is TRBV7-3 and J usage is TRBJ2-3; 7 nucleotides agree with TRBD1. V was clipped by 5 bases and J by 2 bases; unmatched bases: 7. Germline CDR1 reads SGHTA; CDR2 reads FQGTGA. CDR3 length equals 15 residues. As DNA, the CDR3 is TGTGCCAGCAGCCAAAACAGGGGTCTCACAGATACGCAGTATTTT. Translating it yields CASSQNRGLTDTQYF.

This chain links TRBV7-2 with TRBJ2-3, with D unresolved. V lost 7 bases to trimming and J lost 6 bases, with 8 bases between them. The CDR3 covers 11 residues. CDR1 and CDR2 from the germline V gene are SGHTA and FQGNSA. The CDR3 sequence is CASTLRDTQYF. The CDR3 DNA follows: TGTGCCAGCACCCTACGGGATACGCAGTATTTT. The entire variable domain, with the rest obtained from reference TRBV7-2 and TRBJ2-3, is as follows: GAGVSQSPSNKVTEKGKDVELRCDPISGHTALYWYRQSLGQGLEFLIYFQGNSAPDKSGLPSDRFSAERTGGSVSTLTIQRTQQEDSAVYLCASTLRDTQYFGPGTRLTVL.